The 26 T cell receptor beta chains reported below all come from one sample, sequenced in a study of beta chain features in type 1 diabetes. Study-wide points: Shortening that was moderate but significant affected the TCRB CDR3s of Type 1 diabetes patients in all four CD4+ subsets.

Expressed TCRB transcripts were sequenced because the isolated RNA had all been reverse transcribed beforehand. Some clones are missing from TCRdb's copy, which holds only in-frame ones; the method was immunoSEQ multiplex PCR. Altogether approximately 150,000 clones are present, about 13% being singletons, with the ten largest covering 1% to 1.5%. These receptors' targets are unknown. The sample comprised central memory CD4+ T cells from blood. These receptors came from a young man with type 1 diabetes.

V is TRBV5-6 and J is TRBJ2-3, with D hard to call. CDR3 length: 13 amino acids. Trimming removed 0 bases from V and 4 bases from J, with 6 bases in between. From germline, CDR1 is SGHDT and CDR2 YYEEEE. The CDR3 here is CASSLGEADTQYF. The CDR3 nucleotides are TGTGCCAGCAGCTTGGGGGAAGCAGATACGCAGTATTTT.

Here the CDR3 reads CASSLETGAYGYTF. For the CDR3, the DNA is TGTGCCAGCAGCTTAGAGACAGGCGCCTATGGCTACACCTTC. This chain uses TRBV9 with TRBJ1-2; D is perhaps TRBD1 (6 bases). Trimming left V 4 bases short and J 4 bases short, with 14 bases between. Germline CDR1 reads SGDLS; CDR2 reads YYNGEE. The CDR3 has 14 residues. Complete variable domain (other parts from reference TRBV9 and TRBJ1-2): DSGVTQTPKHLITATGQRVTLRCSPRSGDLSVYWYQQSLDQGLQFLIQYYNGEERAKGNILERFSAQQFPDLHSELNLSSLELGDSALYFCASSLETGAYGYTFGSGTRLTVV.

The chain has TRBV19 and TRBJ2-7; 10 bases map to TRBD1. The germline CDR1 and CDR2 sequences are LNHDA and SQIVND (reference sequence). J was trimmed by 2 bases and V by 6 bases; bases with no gene match: 4. The CDR3 is made up of 14 amino acids. The CDR3 nucleotides are TGTGCCAGTAGGGGGACAGGGGCCCCCTACGAGCAGTACTTC. This sequence encodes CASRGTGAPYEQYF.

This clone was detected only a few times. The chain's CDR3 is CAWSVRNEQFF. The CDR3 coding sequence is TGTGCCTGGAGTGTACGGAATGAGCAGTTCTTC. This sequence joins TRBV30 and TRBJ2-1; D gene unclear. The CDR3 spans 11 residues. Trimming stripped 0 bases from V and 7 bases from J, with 4 bases between. The germline CDR1 and CDR2 sequences are GTSNPN and SVGIG (reference sequence).

This rearrangement joins TRBV2 to TRBJ2-7; TRBD1 is a possible D gene (6 bases). Trimming shortened V by 8 bases and J by 2 bases, and 13 bases separated the two germline ends. Germline CDR1 is SNHLY and CDR2 is FYNNEI. The CDR3 loop spans 13 amino acids. The CDR3 region has the DNA TGTGCCAGCGCAATGGACAGTCCCTACGAGCAGTACTTC. Translating it yields CASAMDSPYEQYF.

This clone appeared a few times. This chain links TRBV7-2 with TRBJ2-7; perhaps TRBD2 as D (5 bases). From germline, CDR1 is SGHTA and CDR2 FQGNSA. V lost 2 bases, J lost 0 bases, and 8 bases lay in between. This CDR3 region has 14 residues. This CDR3 is CASSLNGNSYEQYF. Here the CDR3 DNA reads TGTGCCAGCAGCTTAAACGGGAACTCCTACGAGCAGTACTTC.

The sample holds a few counts of this clone. This sequence joins TRBV6-5 and TRBJ2-4; TRBD1 agrees at 7 bases. The J segment lost 6 bases and the V segment lost 8 bases, leaving 7 bases of the junction unmatched. This CDR3 comprises 13 residues. Germline V CDR1 and CDR2: MNHEY, SVGAGI. CDR3 sequence: CASADTGVNIQYF. Written as DNA, the CDR3 is TGTGCCAGCGCCGACACAGGGGTAAACATTCAGTACTTC.

The sample holds a few counts of this clone. The V gene is TRBV5-1, the J gene TRBJ1-1; D gene uncertain. The CDR3 runs to 14 residues. V lost 3 bases to trimming and J lost 1 base, with 10 bases between them. Looked up from germline, CDR1 is SGHRS and CDR2 is YFSETQ. The CDR3, as DNA: TGCGCCAGCAGCTGGGAGTCTGGGAACACTGAAGCTTTCTTT. Its translation is CASSWESGNTEAFF.

This clone turned up a few times. The rearrangement links TRBV30 to TRBJ1-3; a possible D gene is TRBD1 (5 bases). Trimming took off 1 base at V and 2 bases at J, with 15 bases between the two ends. The CDR3 is 16 residues long. Germline V gene lookup returns CDR1 GTSNPN and CDR2 SVGIG (reference sequence). CDR3 region: CAWSASPGFTGNTIYF. As DNA, the CDR3 is TGTGCCTGGAGTGCCTCCCCAGGGTTTACTGGAAACACCATATATTTT.

This clone was seen only a few times. The chain combines TRBV18 with TRBJ1-1, with 8 bases that match TRBD1. Germline trimming cut 5 bases from V and 2 bases from J; bases unmatched to any gene: 10. The CDR3 has 16 residues. Germline V gene data show CDR1 as KGHSH and CDR2 as LQKENI. DNA of the CDR3: TGTGCCAGCTCATCCAACAGGGGGGGAGGAAACACTGAAGCTTTCTTT. Encoded protein: CASSSNRGGGNTEAFF.

This clone has just a few counts. The V and J genes are TRBV4-1 and TRBJ1-4; D might be TRBD1 (5 bases). The length of the CDR3 is 17 residues. Germline values: CDR1 MGHRA, CDR2 YSYEKL. Trimming took off 1 base at V and 8 bases at J, with 20 bases between the two ends. CDR3 region: CASSQGRERGRIEKLFF. Written as DNA, the CDR3 is TGCGCCAGCAGCCAAGGCAGGGAAAGGGGAAGGATAGAAAAACTGTTTTTT.

This clone was found a few times. This chain joins TRBV30 and TRBJ1-2; D perhaps matches TRBD1 (5 bases). With 2 bases removed from V and 2 bases from J, the gap between germline ends came to 15 bases. CDR1 GTSNPN and CDR2 SVGIG come from the germline V gene (reference sequence). This CDR3 spans 15 amino acids. The CDR3 loop reads CAWSIMRQLNYGYTF. In DNA, the CDR3 is TGTGCCTGGAGTATTATGAGACAGCTAAACTATGGCTACACCTTC.

This chain uses TRBV10-3 with TRBJ2-6; D gene ambiguous. The ends were cut back, 3 bases at V and 0 bases at J, with 6 bases in the middle. Germline V gives CDR1 ENHRY, CDR2 SYGVKD. This CDR3 has 15 residues. The CDR3, as DNA: TGTGCCATCAGTGACAGGAGCTCTGGGGCCAACGTCCTGACTTTC. Translation gives CAISDRSSGANVLTF.

V usage is TRBV29-1 and J usage is TRBJ2-7; no clear D. The CDR3 runs 11 residues. Germline V gene sequence: CDR1 SQVTM, CDR2 ANQGSEA. V gave up 7 bases and J gave up 4 bases, with 11 bases separating them. The CDR3 protein is CSGVEPYEQYF. In DNA, the CDR3 is TGCAGCGGTGTCGAACCTTACGAGCAGTACTTC.

This clone has just a few counts. The sample contains more than one DNA sequence encoding this CDR3. The chain links TRBV5-1 to TRBJ1-1, with D unresolved. CDR1 and CDR2 (germline): SGHRS, YFSETQ. The germline V and J ends were trimmed by 0 bases and 2 bases, with 5 bases remaining between them. The CDR3 length is 13 residues. CDR3 residues: CASSLDPNTEAFF. CDR3 DNA: TGCGCCAGCAGCTTGGACCCAAACACTGAAGCTTTCTTT.

This chain links TRBV6-1 with TRBJ2-7; TRBD1 might be the D (5 bases). Per germline, CDR1 MNHNS and CDR2 SASEGT. Between the trimmed V and J ends, which lost 0 bases and 2 bases, there was a span of 11 bases. The CDR3 has 15 residues. The CDR3 loop reads CASSEAGDRTYEQYF. The CDR3, as DNA: TGTGCCAGCAGTGAAGCTGGCGACAGAACCTACGAGCAGTACTTC.

The J gene is TRBJ2-5, the V gene TRBV7-2, with TRBD2 matching 7 bases. J gave up 1 base and V 0 bases, and 2 bases lay outside the gene matches. The CDR3 is made up of 15 amino acids. Looked up from germline, CDR1 is SGHTA and CDR2 is FQGNSA. Here the CDR3 reads CASSLAGEGQETQYF. The CDR3 coding sequence is TGTGCCAGCAGCTTAGCGGGGGAGGGCCAAGAGACCCAGTACTTC.

This chain links TRBV30 with TRBJ2-1; 7 bases match TRBD1. The junction had 4 bases not matched to a gene; V was cut back by 0 bases and J by 8 bases. This CDR3 is 13 amino acids long. CDR1 is GTSNPN and CDR2 is SVGIG in the germline V gene (reference sequence). The CDR3 region is CAWSVRGPDEQFF. The CDR3 nucleotides are TGTGCCTGGAGTGTAAGGGGGCCTGATGAGCAGTTCTTC.

This clone was seen a few times. This chain connects TRBV5-6 to TRBJ1-1, with D uncertain. The CDR3 is 14 amino acids. Trimming shortened V by 0 bases and J by 3 bases, and 9 bases separated the two germline ends. Germline V gene sequence: CDR1 SGHDT, CDR2 YYEEEE. The CDR3 here is CASSLGLRDTEAFF. CDR3 bases: TGTGCCAGCAGCTTGGGTTTAAGGGACACTGAAGCTTTCTTT.

This chain joins TRBV6-5 and TRBJ1-1; D is ambiguous. Germline CDR1 and CDR2: MNHEY and SVGAGI. This CDR3 is built from 13 residues. Trimming took 8 bases from V and 1 from J, leaving 11 bases between them. The DNA for the CDR3 is TGTGCCAGCGGTTCTGGCAGGAACACTGAAGCTTTCTTT. Translating it yields CASGSGRNTEAFF.

The rearrangement links TRBV20-1 to TRBJ1-1; D unresolved. Per germline, CDR1 DFQATT and CDR2 SNEGSKA (reference sequence). V was cut by 1 base and J by 10 bases, with 10 bases left in between. The CDR3 has 11 amino acids. In DNA, the CDR3 is TGCAGTGCTAGAGCCAATTACGGAGCTTTCTTT. Translation gives CSARANYGAFF.

In this sample, this clone turned up a few times. The rearrangement uses TRBV15 and TRBJ2-1; D is unclear. Germline values: CDR1 LNHNV, CDR2 YYDKDF (reference sequence). Trimming removed 1 base at V and 0 bases at J, with 10 bases between. The CDR3 totals 16 residues. The CDR3 DNA reads TGTGCCACCAGCAGAGGGTCGGCCACCTCCTACAATGAGCAGTTCTTC. It specifies CATSRGSATSYNEQFF.

This clone was seen a few times. The chain combines TRBV30 with TRBJ2-7; no clear D. The germline V gene encodes CDR1 GTSNPN and CDR2 SVGIG (reference sequence). The CDR3 has 11 residues. Trimming left V 2 bases short and J 4 bases short, with 6 bases between. The CDR3 sequence is CAWSSRYEQYF. CDR3 DNA: TGTGCCTGGAGTTCAAGGTACGAGCAGTACTTC.

The genes are TRBV15 and TRBJ2-3, with 9 bases aligning to TRBD1. This CDR3 has 16 amino acids. J was trimmed by 1 base and V by 5 bases; bases with no gene match: 7. Per germline, CDR1 LNHNV and CDR2 YYDKDF (reference sequence). CDR3 amino acids: CATSRWDRVGTDTQYF. Here the CDR3 DNA reads TGTGCCACCAGCCGGTGGGACAGGGTGGGCACAGATACGCAGTATTTT. The full variable domain, its missing parts supplied by reference TRBV15 and TRBJ2-3, is DAMVIQNPRYQVTQFGKPVTLSCSQTLNHNVMYWYQQKSSQAPKLLFHYYDKDFNNEADTPDNFQSRRPNTSFCFLDIRSPGLGDTAMYLCATSRWDRVGTDTQYFGPGTRLTVL.

This clone turned up a few times. The chain couples TRBV19 to TRBJ2-2; no clear D. In germline, CDR1 is LNHDA, CDR2 SQIVND (reference sequence). The CDR3 spans 13 residues. V was trimmed by 11 bases and J by 0 bases, leaving 10 bases between them. The CDR3 DNA sequence: TGTGCCGGCCGAAATACGAACACCGGGGAGCTGTTTTTT. Its protein product is CAGRNTNTGELFF. The full variable domain, its missing parts supplied by reference TRBV19 and TRBJ2-2, is DGGITQSPKYLFRKEGQNVTLSCEQNLNHDAMYWYRQDPGQGLRLIYYSQIVNDFQKGDIAEGYSVSREKKESFPLTVTSAQKNPTAFYLCAGRNTNTGELFFGEGSRLTVL.

This clone came up a few times. V usage is TRBV7-8 and J usage is TRBJ1-6, with a possible D match to TRBD1 (5 bases). The germline V and J ends were trimmed by 6 bases and 15 bases, with 12 bases remaining between them. Germline-derived CDR1 and CDR2 are SGHVS and FQNEAQ. The CDR3 is made up of 11 amino acids. The CDR3 reads CASRVGEDLHF. DNA for the CDR3: TGTGCCAGCAGGGTGGGGGAGGACCTCCACTTT.